This T cell receptor beta chain was retrieved from a study of Ad26.COV2.S vaccination and SARS-CoV-2 variants. Details on this clone: What it binds is not known.

The CDR3 extends over 13 amino acids. Germline V gene data show CDR1 as SNHLY and CDR2 as FYNNEI. The V gene lost 4 bases and the J gene lost 4 bases, with 11 bases spanning the gap. Libraries were prepared by immunoSEQ multiplex PCR; TCRdb keeps only in-frame clonotypes and omits some of them. The data show roughly 500,000 clones, roughly 87% seen once. Treatment denoted: some 19 received Ad26.COV2.S at low or high dose, single or two shots; a few received placebo; per-sample allocation not given. Following the first vaccine or placebo injection, samples were taken on day 63. Study-level points and caveats: Total T cell responses may have been underestimated by the TCR breadth and depth analyses. It was vaccine recipients, not placebo recipients, who had the higher spike-specific TCR breadth. Placebo recipients and vaccine recipients were similar in non-spike TCR breadth.

The rearrangement joins TRBV2 to TRBJ2-7; D may be TRBD2 (5 bases). The specimen comprised peripheral blood, sampled in a trial of Ad26.COV2.S vaccine versus placebo. This sequence was found in a person aged 18-65 years who received the Ad26.COV2.S COVID-19 vaccine or a placebo. CDR3 DNA: TGTGCCAGCAGTGCGAGGGCGGTTTACGAGCAGTACTTC. Protein product: CASSARAVYEQYF.